A selection of T cell receptor beta chains follows, all from one sample in a study of PD-1 blockade in mismatch repair-deficient tumors. Sequenced by immunoSEQ multiplex PCR; TCRdb stores in-frame clones only, minus some. This sample yields 25,000 to 30,000 clones, of which 70% to 85% are seen a single time; 2.5% to 3.5% belongs to the top ten. Specimen: PBMCs, collected before pembrolizumab treatment. The receptor set was obtained from an adult with mismatch repair-deficient cancer. Both conserved end residues are trimmed from each CDR3. Each record gives: D gene, clone size, V gene, J gene, CDR3 protein. D genes are given only for firm matches. Size values are once, few and many counts, or a class for expanded clones, and some rows have none.

D: TRBD1
size: .
V: TRBV13
J: TRBJ1-1
CDR3: ASSQDRVRDTEAF

D: .
size: .
V: TRBV18
J: TRBJ2-1
CDR3: AGSSSGLNYNEQF

D: .
size: few
V: TRBV5-4
J: TRBJ2-2
CDR3: ASSSETANTGELF

D: .
size: once
V: TRBV5-4
J: TRBJ2-3
CDR3: ASSIREGTQY

D: .
size: once
V: TRBV15
J: TRBJ2-2
CDR3: AIRTGITGELF

D: .
size: .
V: TRBV5-4
J: TRBJ2-3
CDR3: ASSLDTSRDTQY

D: .
size: .
V: TRBV12-5
J: TRBJ1-1
CDR3: ASGLGTEGAEAF

D: TRBD2
size: .
V: TRBV7-8
J: TRBJ2-5
CDR3: ASSRWSLAGQETQY

D: TRBD1
size: once
V: TRBV28
J: TRBJ1-2
CDR3: ASSSIAGTGDFYGYT

D: TRBD1
size: .
V: TRBV27
J: TRBJ1-2
CDR3: ASSLYQGVGGYT